A single sample gave rise to the 27 T cell receptor beta chains below, sequenced in a study of T-cell reconstitution after alpha-beta-depleted transplantation in children. The TCRbeta library incorporated unique molecular identifiers. TCRdb re-called the PCR reads through MiXCR, storing one row per CDR3 protein. This sample has 500,000 to 600,000 distinct CDR3 sequences, with around 19% found just once. The sequences come from PBMCs from the stem cell graft donor, collected from the stem cell graft. All receptors come from a human donor who donated a stem cell graft to a child with acute lymphoblastic leukemia.

The chain recombines TRBV21-1 with TRBJ1-4; the table assigns TRBD1, which was not confirmed against the DNA. TRBV21-1 is a recognized pseudogene. CDR3 size: 16 residues. As DNA, the CDR3 is TGTGCCAGCAGCAACCTGACAGGGTTTACGTCCGGGAAACTGTTTTTT. This encodes CASSNLTGFTSGKLFF.

This clonotype appeared a single time. Here the CDR3 DNA reads TGTGCCAGCAGTCCCCACGCGGGGGAGGGAAACGAGCAGTACTTC. It yields the protein CASSPHAGEGNEQYF. The genes are TRBV27 and TRBJ2-7; TRBD2 agrees at 7 bases. The junction had 12 bases not matched to a gene; V was cut back by 5 bases and J by 5 bases. The CDR3 length is 15 residues. Germline V CDR1 and CDR2: MNHEY, SMNVEV (reference sequence).

V gene TRBV25-1 combines with J gene TRBJ2-6; 8 bases match TRBD2. V dropped 4 bases and J dropped 0; count of bases not matched to a gene: 8. CDR1 is MGHDK, CDR2 SYGVNS, per germline. The CDR3 is 18 amino acids. CDR3 in amino acids: CASSAPQGLVSGANVLTF. CDR3 DNA: TGTGCCAGCAGTGCCCCCCAGGGACTAGTCTCTGGGGCCAACGTCCTGACTTTC.

CDR3: CASSQGGTSAYEQFF. For the CDR3, the DNA is TGTGCCAGCAGCCAAGGTGGGACTAGCGCATATGAGCAGTTCTTC. The chain is built from TRBV3-1 and TRBJ2-1; TRBD2 agrees at 10 bases. From germline, CDR1 is LGHDT and CDR2 YNNKEL (reference sequence). The junction had 5 bases not matched to a gene; V was cut back by 1 base and J by 8 bases. The CDR3 extends over 15 amino acids.

A few counts support this clonotype. V is TRBV30 and J is TRBJ1-6; TRBD1 matches at 10 bases. The length of the CDR3 is 15 residues. Germline V CDR1 and CDR2: GTSNPN, SVGIG (reference sequence). The V segment lost 2 bases and the J segment 7 bases; nucleotides outside the gene matches: 5. The CDR3 nucleotides are TGTGCCTGGAGTCCGGGACAGGGGCCAAATTCACCCCTCCACTTT. It specifies CAWSPGQGPNSPLHF.

The V gene is TRBV9, the J gene TRBJ2-7; 7 positions match TRBD1. CDR3 length: 14 residues. Germline V lookup: CDR1 SGDLS, CDR2 YYNGEE. The trim removed 7 bases at V and 3 bases at J, leaving 10 bases unmatched. In DNA form, the CDR3 reads TGTGCCAGCGCCCCGGGACAGATCAGCTACGAGCAGTACTTC. Protein sequence: CASAPGQISYEQYF.

The chain has TRBV11-1 and TRBJ2-1, with 12 bases lining up with TRBD2. Germline V lookup: CDR1 SGHAT, CDR2 FQDESV (reference sequence). The CDR3 loop spans 16 amino acids. V gave up 7 bases and J gave up 4 bases; unmatched junction bases: 8. The CDR3 spells CASTDPGLAGYNEQFF. In nucleotides, the CDR3 is TGTGCCAGCACCGATCCGGGACTAGCGGGTTACAATGAGCAGTTCTTC.

This clonotype was observed a handful of times. The chain employs TRBV4-1 and TRBJ2-1; 8 bases line up with TRBD2. This CDR3 is built from 15 residues. Per germline, CDR1 MGHRA and CDR2 YSYEKL. Unmatched junction bases numbered 5, after V lost 1 base and J lost 6 bases. In DNA, the CDR3 is TGCGCCAGCAGCCAAGGCAGCGGGAGACTCAATGAGCAGTTCTTC. The encoded protein is CASSQGSGRLNEQFF.

On this clonotype itself: The conserved closing phenylalanine or tryptophan is absent in this CDR3, likely reflecting a read error. Because the CDR3's place on the DNA is in doubt, the DNA is left out and the CDR3 is given as listed by TCRdb. The rearrangement uses TRBV21-1 and TRBJ2-7; the table's D call TRBD2 went unverified against the DNA. TRBV21-1 is recorded as a pseudogene. The CDR3 is 19 amino acids long, termini counted. The CDR3 spells CASNKGDGTSGGPSYEQYL.

This clonotype has a handful of counts. V gene TRBV29-1 combines with J gene TRBJ2-7, with D possibly being TRBD2 (6 bases). V gave up 6 bases and J gave up 3 bases, with 12 bases separating them. This CDR3 is 12 amino acids long. Germline V CDR1 and CDR2: SQVTM, ANQGSEA. The CDR3: CSVTTGGYEQYF. The CDR3 nucleotides read TGCAGCGTCACCACCGGGGGCTACGAGCAGTACTTC.

V is TRBV27 and J is TRBJ2-3; tentative D call: TRBD2 (5 bases). The CDR3 contains 14 residues. V was pared by 2 bases and J by 4 bases, with 10 bases between. Germline V gene sequence: CDR1 MNHEY, CDR2 SMNVEV (reference sequence). This CDR3 reads CASSLEGDPDTQYF. For the CDR3, the DNA is TGTGCCAGCAGTTTAGAGGGTGATCCAGATACGCAGTATTTT.

The V gene is TRBV5-5, the J gene TRBJ2-3; 7 bases line up with TRBD2. V gave up 2 bases and J gave up 14 bases; unmatched junction bases: 8. This CDR3 has 12 amino acids. Germline loops: CDR1 SGHKS, CDR2 YYEKEE (reference sequence). CDR3 bases: TGTGCCAGCAGCTTAGCGGGATCAGCCGGGTATTTT. It codes for CASSLAGSAGYF. Looking up the rest from reference TRBV5-5 and TRBJ2-3 gives the full variable domain: DAGVTQSPTHLIKTRGQQVTLRCSPISGHKSVSWYQQVLGQGPQFIFQYYEKEERGRGNFPDRFSARQFPNYSSELNVNALLLGDSALYLCASSLAGSAGYFGPGTRLTVL.

The table lists this clonotype with a few counts. The chain carries TRBV11-2 and TRBJ2-7; 12 positions agree with TRBD2. J gave up 7 bases and V 8 bases, and 6 bases lay outside the gene matches. The CDR3 consists of 13 residues. CDR1 is SGHAT, CDR2 FQNNGV, per germline. The CDR3: CASRLAGEGEQYF. DNA of the CDR3: TGTGCCAGCCGACTAGCGGGAGAGGGGGAGCAGTACTTC.

The chain carries TRBV10-2 and TRBJ2-7; D may be TRBD2 (5 bases). The CDR3 covers 14 residues. CDR1 and CDR2 (germline): WSHSY, SAAADI. Trimming pared 8 bases from V and 7 bases from J, leaving 21 bases between. This CDR3 reads CASPLRTAGDEQYF. The CDR3 DNA reads TGCGCCAGCCCCCTTCGGACGGCCGGGGATGAGCAGTACTTC.

The chain's CDR3 is CASCREAGGTDEQFF. CDR3 in DNA: TGCGCCAGCTGTAGAGAAGCGGGAGGGACAGATGAGCAGTTCTTC. V usage is TRBV5-1 and J usage is TRBJ2-1; 10 bases map to TRBD2. The CDR3 is 15 amino acids. The V gene's germline CDR1 is SGHRS and CDR2 YFSETQ. V lost 7 bases, J lost 8 bases, and 12 bases stayed unmatched.

J is TRBJ2-1 and V is TRBV5-5; tentatively, D is TRBD2 (5 bases). Germline CDR1 and CDR2: SGHKS and YYEKEE (reference sequence). The ends were cut back, 1 base at V and 7 bases at J, with 9 bases in the middle. The CDR3 is 13 amino acids. CDR3 amino acids: CASSLLALNEQFF. CDR3 nucleotides: TGTGCCAGCAGCTTGCTAGCTTTAAATGAGCAGTTCTTC.

The chain has TRBV6-1 and TRBJ2-3; 14 bases are shared with TRBD2. The germline V gene has CDR1 MNHNS and CDR2 SASEGT. Trimming cost V 6 bases and J 1 base; bases outside gene matches: 6. The CDR3 is 17 amino acids. The CDR3 region has the DNA TGTGCCAGCAGCCGGACTAGCGGGAGGATTGGCACAGATACGCAGTATTTT. Translating gives CASSRTSGRIGTDTQYF.

CDR3 sequence reads: CATSVGRSELFF. DNA for the CDR3: TGTGCCACCAGTGTTGGACGTTCGGAGCTGTTTTTT. The chain uses TRBV24-1 and TRBJ2-2; D gene uncertain. V lost 5 bases to trimming and J lost 10 bases, with 10 bases between them. The CDR3 sequence is 12 residues long. CDR1 and CDR2 (germline): KGHDR, SFDVKD.

The chain uses TRBV10-3 and TRBJ2-4, with TRBD2 identical over 10 bases. Germline-derived CDR1 and CDR2 are ENHRY and SYGVKD. This CDR3 comprises 17 residues. V was clipped by 0 bases and J by 1 base; unmatched bases: 3. CDR3 loop: CAISESLAGAAKNIQYF. CDR3 sequence (DNA): TGTGCCATCAGTGAGTCGCTAGCGGGAGCTGCCAAAAACATTCAGTACTTC.

This clonotype was counted between two and nine times. This chain links TRBV9 with TRBJ2-7, with 7 bases identical to TRBD2. V shed 0 bases, J shed 4 bases, and the junction held 10 bases outside the gene matches. Germline V CDR1 and CDR2: SGDLS, YYNGEE. The CDR3 is 16 amino acids. DNA for the CDR3: TGTGCCAGCAGCGTAGGGGCTAGCGGAGCCCTATACGAGCAGTACTTC. Translated, it gives CASSVGASGALYEQYF. The entire variable domain, with the rest obtained from reference TRBV9 and TRBJ2-7, is as follows: DSGVTQTPKHLITATGQRVTLRCSPRSGDLSVYWYQQSLDQGLQFLIQYYNGEERAKGNILERFSAQQFPDLHSELNLSSLELGDSALYFCASSVGASGALYEQYFGPGTRLTVT.

This chain joins TRBV9 and TRBJ2-1; no definite D call. CDR3 size: 15 residues. Trimming pared 0 bases from V and 2 bases from J, leaving 9 bases between. Germline V gene lookup returns CDR1 SGDLS and CDR2 YYNGEE. CDR3 bases: TGTGCCAGCAGCGTAGGCCGAAGCGCCTACAATGAGCAGTTCTTC. It is translated as CASSVGRSAYNEQFF.

The J gene is TRBJ1-1, the V gene TRBV20-1; TRBD1 matches at 7 bases. Germline CDR1 reads DFQATT; CDR2 reads SNEGSKA (reference sequence). J lost 3 bases, V lost 0 bases, and 4 bases had no gene match. CDR3 size: 14 residues. CDR3 sequence reads: CSARDFTGDTEAFF. The CDR3 region has the DNA TGCAGTGCTAGAGATTTCACAGGGGACACTGAAGCTTTCTTT.

The V call is TRBV6-4, the J call TRBJ2-7, with 12 nucleotides matching TRBD2. The CDR3 is 15 residues long. Trimming removed 5 bases from V and 2 bases from J; junction bases left unmatched: 4. The germline V gene has CDR1 MRHNA and CDR2 SNTAGT. The CDR3: CASSPLAGGAYEQYF. The CDR3 DNA sequence: TGTGCCAGCAGTCCGCTAGCGGGAGGGGCCTACGAGCAGTACTTC.

The chain combines TRBV12-3 or TRBV12-4 with TRBJ2-1; no clear D. The V end was cut by 8 bases, the J end by 7 bases, with 12 bases between. CDR3 length equals 12 residues. The CDR3 region is CASFRIQNEQFF. The CDR3 DNA sequence: TGTGCCAGCTTTCGGATTCAAAATGAGCAGTTCTTC.

This clonotype occurred a few times. The chain employs TRBV20-1 and TRBJ2-7, with 7 positions matching TRBD2. There are 15 residues in the CDR3. J lost 2 bases, V lost 6 bases, and 13 bases had no gene match. CDR1 is DFQATT and CDR2 is SNEGSKA in the germline V gene (reference sequence). CDR3 in amino acids: CSAPILADLPYEQYF. DNA of the CDR3: TGCAGTGCACCGATCCTAGCGGATCTCCCCTACGAGCAGTACTTC.

By its share, this clonotype is medium-sized. The V gene is TRBV5-1, the J gene TRBJ2-5, with unresolved D. Trimming took off 0 bases at V and 5 bases at J, with 5 bases between the two ends. CDR3 length: 12 amino acids. Germline lookup yields CDR1 SGHRS and CDR2 YFSETQ. This CDR3 is CASSLVGETQYF. Written as DNA, the CDR3 is TGCGCCAGCAGCTTGGTCGGGGAGACCCAGTACTTC.

The V call is TRBV5-1, the J call TRBJ2-7, with D possibly matching TRBD1 (6 bases). Germline values: CDR1 SGHRS, CDR2 YFSETQ. The CDR3 contains 15 residues. V lost 0 bases and J 2 bases, leaving 12 bases between the germline ends. The CDR3 sequence is CASSLGAGATYEQYF. CDR3 coding DNA: TGCGCCAGCAGCTTGGGCGCAGGGGCGACCTACGAGCAGTACTTC.